The clone carrying this T cell receptor (beta chain) was observed a single time. The antigen is not known. The V end lost 0 bases, the J end lost 0 bases, and 10 bases lay between the germline ends. Germline CDR1 reads SGDLS; CDR2 reads YYNGEE. This CDR3 comprises 16 residues. Assay: immunoSEQ multiplex PCR; the TCRdb copy retains only in-frame clones and omits some. The table shows about 600,000 clones, with roughly 98% occurring only once. This record comes from a study of shared clonotypes between healthy human individuals. Study background: Donors had three CD4 naive, three CD4 memory, two CD8 naive and one CD8 memory plate apiece. Overall study results and limits: A handful of donors shared about 5% of their naive CD4 clonotypes.

CD8 cells classed as naive were CD45RO-negative and positively selected for CCR7, excluding terminally differentiated effector memory CD45RA+ cells. Sequencing was carried out using naive CD8+ T cells sorted from blood. The rearrangement uses TRBV9 and TRBJ2-1, with D uncertain. This sequence was found in a man aged 25 to 40 in good health. The CDR3 region is CASSVGGVSSYNEQFF. The CDR3 DNA reads TGTGCCAGCAGCGTAGGAGGAGTGAGCTCCTACAATGAGCAGTTCTTC.